The rows below give T cell receptor beta chains drawn from one sample of a study of graft-versus-host responses after intestinal transplantation. Antigens of these TCRs are unknown. Some clones are missing from TCRdb's copy, which holds only in-frame ones; the method was immunoSEQ multiplex PCR. The sample lists 99,000 or so clones; over 75% were seen once. The source was unstimulated CD4+ T cells sorted from spleen or lymph node cells, collected before intestinal transplant. These receptors all come from a human donor who received an intestinal transplant. The CDR3 runs from the conserved cysteine through the conserved F or W. D genes are given only for firm matches. Clone size is shown for a subset of rows, as once, few, many or a class of expanded clone.

v_call	j_call	clone_size	d_call	cdr3_nt	cdr3_aa
TRBV5-6	TRBJ2-3	-	-	TGTGCCAGCAGACATCCGGAGGGCCTGGGGGATACGCAGTATTTT	CASRHPEGLGDTQYF
TRBV19	TRBJ2-3	-	-	TGTGCCAGTAGTATAAGGTCAGATACGCAGTATTTT	CASSIRSDTQYF
TRBV6-5	TRBJ2-5	-	-	TGTGCCAGCAGATACAGACAGCCGCACCAAGAGACCCAGTACTTC	CASRYRQPHQETQYF
TRBV6-5	TRBJ1-4	-	-	TGTGCCAGCAGTCAGGGAGGAACTAATGAAAAACTGTTTTTT	CASSQGGTNEKLFF
TRBV2	TRBJ2-5	-	-	TGTGCCAGCATCCAGGGGGGCCAAGAGACCCAGTACTTC	CASIQGGQETQYF
TRBV2	TRBJ1-1	-	-	TGTGCCAGCAGTGACCCCCCAGAGACTGAAGCTTTCTTT	CASSDPPETEAFF
TRBV27	TRBJ2-3	-	TRBD2	TGTGCCAGCAGTTTACTAGCGGGCACAGATACGCAGTATTTT	CASSLLAGTDTQYF
TRBV5-1	TRBJ1-1	once	-	TGCGCCAGCAGCTTGGTACGGGCCCCCGACACTGAAGCTTTCTTT	CASSLVRAPDTEAFF
TRBV5-1	TRBJ2-7	-	-	TGCGCCAGCAGCTTGGCGACTGGCTCCTACGAGCAGTACTTC	CASSLATGSYEQYF
TRBV7-3	TRBJ2-2	-	TRBD2	TGTGCCAGCGGGACTAGCGGTACCGGGGAGCTGTTTTTT	CASGTSGTGELFF
TRBV29-1	TRBJ2-5	-	TRBD2	TGCAGCGGGGGACTAGCAAGGGTTGGCCAAGAGACCCAGTACTTC	CSGGLARVGQETQYF
TRBV5-1	TRBJ2-7	-	-	TGCGCCAGCAGCCCGGATGGGGGAAAGGCTCTCTACGAGCAGTACTTC	CASSPDGGKALYEQYF
TRBV10-3	TRBJ2-4	-	TRBD1	TGTGCCATCAGTGAGAAGGGGGCGGCCAAAAACATTCAGTACTTC	CAISEKGAAKNIQYF
TRBV28	TRBJ2-3	-	-	TGTGCCAGCAGTTCCGATAGTCCGGGAGCCCCTTTATGGGACACAGATACGCAGTATTTT	CASSSDSPGAPLWDTDTQYF
TRBV5-1	TRBJ1-4	once	-	TGCGCCAGCAGCTTGGGAGGGAGAGCCGAAAAACTGTTTTTT	CASSLGGRAEKLFF
TRBV21-1	TRBJ1-1	-	-	TGTGCCAGCAGTAGTGAGGTAGCTACCACAATTCGCACTGAAGCTTTCTTT	CASSSEVATTIRTEAFF
TRBV19	TRBJ2-5	-	TRBD2	TGTGCCAGTAGTATTGCGGGGGGGAGCAGGGAGACCCAGTACTTC	CASSIAGGSRETQYF
TRBV29-1	TRBJ2-3	once	-	TGCAGCGAACAGGACTTCACAGATACGCAGTATTTT	CSEQDFTDTQYF
TRBV6-6	TRBJ2-2	-	TRBD1	TGTGCCAGCAGAGGACAGGTGTTGGGGGAGCTGTTTTTT	CASRGQVLGELFF
TRBV19	TRBJ2-3	-	TRBD1	TGTGCCAGTAGTATAAACAGGGGACCCGCCGCGACAGATACGCAGTATTTT	CASSINRGPAATDTQYF
TRBV7-2	TRBJ1-1	-	-	TGTGCCAGCAGTTGGTCTAGGGCCGAGGAAGCTTTCTTT	CASSWSRAEEAFF
TRBV7-3	TRBJ2-2	-	-	TGTGCCAGCAGCTTACTCGGACAGAACACCGGGGAGCTGTTTTTT	CASSLLGQNTGELFF
TRBV5-1	TRBJ2-1	-	-	TGCGCCAGCAGCTTGAGGGGGGAGGGCTACAATGAGCAGTTCTTC	CASSLRGEGYNEQFF
TRBV2	TRBJ2-6	-	-	TGTGCCAGCAGTCTACTCGGCTCTGGGGCCAACGTCCTGACTTTC	CASSLLGSGANVLTF
TRBV5-5	TRBJ2-5	-	-	TGTGCCAGCAGCTTGGGCGGGGAGGAGACCCAGTACTTC	CASSLGGEETQYF
TRBV7-9	TRBJ2-7	-	TRBD1	TGTGCCAGCAGCTTGACAGGGGGCTCCTACGAGCAGTACTTC	CASSLTGGSYEQYF
TRBV7-9	TRBJ1-5	-	-	TGTGCCAGCAGCTTAGACTCCCTTCAGCCCCAGCATTTT	CASSLDSLQPQHF
TRBV7-9	TRBJ2-3	-	TRBD2	TGTGCCAGCAGCTTAAATTGGGGACTAGCGACTAGCACAGATACGCAGTATTTT	CASSLNWGLATSTDTQYF
TRBV4-1	TRBJ2-1	-	-	TGCGCCAGCAGCCAAGGTATGACGGGAAATGAGCAGTTCTTC	CASSQGMTGNEQFF
TRBV2	TRBJ1-6	few	-	TGTGCCAGCGCTCGGGATTCACCCCTCCACTTT	CASARDSPLHF
TRBV5-1	TRBJ2-6	-	TRBD1	TGCGCCAGCAAACCGGACAGGGTCTCTGGGGCCAACGTCCTGACTTTC	CASKPDRVSGANVLTF
TRBV11-2	TRBJ2-4	-	TRBD2	TGTGCCAGCAGCTTAGTAGCGGGGGGCTCTATTGTGGGTGTTCAGTACTTC	CASSLVAGGSIVGVQYF
TRBV13	TRBJ2-2	few	-	TGTGCCAGCAGCCTCGGGCCCACCGGGGAGCTGTTTTTT	CASSLGPTGELFF
TRBV7-3	TRBJ2-2	-	-	TGTGCCAGCAGCTCCCTAGCGTTCGGGGAGCTGTTTTTT	CASSSLAFGELFF
TRBV2	TRBJ1-6	-	-	TGTGCCAGCGATGGGTCTTATAATTCACCCCTCCACTTT	CASDGSYNSPLHF
TRBV2	TRBJ2-7	once	-	TGTGCCAGCAGGGGGTCTGGACCGTCAATAAACGAGCAGTACTTC	CASRGSGPSINEQYF
TRBV6-5	TRBJ2-7	few	-	-	CASSSSGGLVDEQYF
TRBV19	TRBJ2-6	-	TRBD1	TGTGCCAGTAGTACAGGGGGTGGGGCCAACGTCCTGACTTTC	CASSTGGGANVLTF
TRBV2	TRBJ1-5	-	-	TGTGCCAGCAGTGTTGTTTATAGCAATCAGCCCCAGCATTTT	CASSVVYSNQPQHF
TRBV29-1	TRBJ1-5	-	-	TGCAGCGTTGGAGGAGAAGGCGGACAGCCCCAGCATTTT	CSVGGEGGQPQHF
TRBV18	TRBJ2-1	-	-	TGTGCCAGCTCCCGCTCCTTTTTCTCCACGAGGGTTTACAATGAGCAGTTCTTC	CASSRSFFSTRVYNEQFF
TRBV6-5	TRBJ1-1	-	-	TGTGCCAGCAGTTACACCAGGACACGGAAGGGCACTGAAGCTTTCTTT	CASSYTRTRKGTEAFF
TRBV11-2	TRBJ1-1	-	TRBD1	TGTGCCAGCAGCCGGACAGGCTACACTGAAGCTTTCTTT	CASSRTGYTEAFF
TRBV7-3	TRBJ2-7	once	-	TGTGCCAGCAGCTTAATCCCGGGGATAGGCGAGCAGTACTTC	CASSLIPGIGEQYF
TRBV5-1	TRBJ2-7	-	-	TGCGCCAGCAGCGTCAGGGTCTCCTACGAGCAGTACTTC	CASSVRVSYEQYF
TRBV5-1	TRBJ2-7	once	TRBD2	TGCGCCAGCAGCTCACGACTGGGCGGGGGAGAGCAGTACTTC	CASSSRLGGGEQYF
TRBV11-2	TRBJ2-1	-	-	TGTGCCAGCAGCCTCCGACACGTCCTGACAATTGAGCAGTTCTTC	CASSLRHVLTIEQFF
TRBV10-2	TRBJ1-6	few	TRBD1	TGCGCCAGCAGGCTACAGGGGGCGAATAATTCACCCCTCCACTTT	CASRLQGANNSPLHF
TRBV28	TRBJ2-1	-	TRBD2	TGTGCCAGCAGTACGTATTGGCGGGAGGTCAATGAGCAGTTCTTC	CASSTYWREVNEQFF
TRBV13	TRBJ2-1	-	-	TGTGCCAGCAGCTTAGTACAGAGAAATGAGCAGTTCTTC	CASSLVQRNEQFF
TRBV19	TRBJ2-5	-	TRBD2	TGTGCCAGTAGTATTCCGGCGGGAGGGGAGCGGGAGACCCAGTACTTC	CASSIPAGGERETQYF
TRBV11-2	TRBJ2-3	-	TRBD2	TGTGCCAGCAGCTTAGGGACTAGCTCTTTCGATACGCAGTATTTT	CASSLGTSSFDTQYF
TRBV19	TRBJ2-5	-	-	TGTGCCAGTAGTAAAGGGAAGAACGGACTGGAAGAGACCCAGTACTTC	CASSKGKNGLEETQYF
TRBV4-1	TRBJ1-2	-	-	TGCGCCAGCAGCCAGACCCGCGTGGCCGGCTACACCTTC	CASSQTRVAGYTF
TRBV5-1	TRBJ1-4	-	-	TGCGCCAGCTTACCCAACCCGCGAGGCGGTAATGAAAAACTGTTTTTT	CASLPNPRGGNEKLFF